Following are 27 T cell receptor beta chains from one sample sequenced in a study of blood T cells in healthy people across ages. Through a sample-barcoded 5' primer and a J-beta primer mix, a second PCR was run for roughly 7 to 11 cycles. TCRdb reanalysed the 5' RACE reads using MiXCR and keeps one entry per CDR3 protein. This table has about 280,000 distinct CDR3 sequences, roughly 27% appearing once. Sequences were obtained from blood. The receptor set was obtained from a woman between 65 and 79 years old in good health.

The chain joins TRBV29-1 to TRBJ2-3; no firm D call. Trimming removed 4 bases from V and 5 bases from J, with 7 bases in between. Looked up from germline, CDR1 is SQVTM and CDR2 is ANQGSEA. This CDR3 spans 11 amino acids. CDR3 sequence (DNA): TGCAGCGTTGGAAGGTTAGATACGCAGTATTTT. Amino acid sequence: CSVGRLDTQYF.

This clonotype was found a few times. Germline and junction disagree at one end, which may indicate a read error. The genes are TRBV5-5 and TRBJ1-2; no clear D. CDR3 size: 13 residues. Germline CDR1 and CDR2: SGHKS and YYEKEE (reference sequence). For the CDR3, the DNA is TGTGCCGGCAGCTTGAACGGCCCGGACGGCTACACCTTC. Translated, it gives CAGSLNGPDGYTF.

This rearrangement joins TRBV15 to TRBJ1-1; D gene ambiguous. V was shortened by 1 base and J by 4 bases, with 10 bases between the two germline ends. There are 14 residues in the CDR3. CDR1 LNHNV and CDR2 YYDKDF come from the germline V gene (reference sequence). The CDR3, as DNA: TGTGCCACCAGCAGAGCTAAAGATTCCACTGAAGCTTTCTTT. The encoded protein is CATSRAKDSTEAFF.

The chain links TRBV15 to TRBJ2-3, with 7 bases lining up with TRBD2. J lost 3 bases, V lost 5 bases, and 2 bases had no gene match. CDR1 is LNHNV, CDR2 YYDKDF, per germline (reference sequence). The CDR3 has 13 residues. The CDR3 bases are TGTGCCACCAGCGTCGGGGGGACAGATACGCAGTATTTT. Translation gives CATSVGGTDTQYF.

This clonotype was counted only a few times. One end of the junction is discordant with germline, which a read error may explain. V usage is TRBV20-1 and J usage is TRBJ2-7, with TRBD1 as a possible D gene (5 bases). This CDR3 is built from 15 residues. In germline, CDR1 is DFQATT, CDR2 SNEGSKA (reference sequence). This chain's CDR3 is CSAHPQKWGSDEQYF. CDR3 sequence (DNA): TGCAGTGCTCATCCACAGAAGTGGGGCTCCGACGAGCAGTACTTC.

About this clonotype itself: This sequence may be a read error, since a much larger clone differs from it by one base. The chain is built from TRBV6-5 and TRBJ2-1, with 12 bases identical to TRBD2. From germline, CDR1 is MNHEY and CDR2 SVGAGI. The CDR3 loop spans 15 amino acids. V shed 6 bases, J shed 2 bases, and the junction held 2 bases outside the gene matches. CDR3 nucleotide sequence: TGTGCCAGCAGGCTAGCGGGAGGGCCCTACAATGAGCAGTTCTTC. Protein product: CASRLAGGPYNEQFF.

This clonotype was seen a handful of times. V gene TRBV15 combines with J gene TRBJ2-5; 7 bases are shared with TRBD1. The ends lost 1 base at V and 4 bases at J; junction bases unmatched: 6. CDR3 length equals 15 residues. Germline V gene lookup returns CDR1 LNHNV and CDR2 YYDKDF (reference sequence). The CDR3 DNA is TGTGCCACCAGCAGAGGGGACGAGGGGGCAGAGACCCAGTACTTC. Residues: CATSRGDEGAETQYF. The variable domain in full, with the rest retrieved from reference TRBV15 and TRBJ2-5, is DAMVIQNPRYQVTQFGKPVTLSCSQTLNHNVMYWYQQKSSQAPKLLFHYYDKDFNNEADTPDNFQSRRPNTSFCFLDIRSPGLGDTAMYLCATSRGDEGAETQYFGPGTRLLVL.

This clonotype was recorded only once. The CDR3 DNA follows: TGTGCCATCAGTGAGTCGAGGGGTACCGAGAGCACCTACGAGCAGTACTTC. Translation: CAISESRGTESTYEQYF. This chain connects TRBV10-3 to TRBJ2-7; D possibly uses TRBD1 or TRBD2 (5 bases each). This CDR3 region has 17 residues. CDR1 and CDR2 (germline): ENHRY, SYGVKD. V was pared by 0 bases and J by 2 bases, with 17 bases between.

This chain's CDR3 is CSVDFSSRTAFF. CDR3 nucleotide sequence: TGCAGCGTTGACTTTAGTTCCCGAACAGCTTTCTTT. V gene TRBV29-1 combines with J gene TRBJ1-1; no clear D gene. Germline assignment: CDR1 SQVTM and CDR2 ANQGSEA. Trimming cost V 3 bases and J 10 bases, with 15 bases left between them. The CDR3 sequence is 12 residues long.

This clonotype was recorded at least ten times. The rearrangement links TRBV20-1 to TRBJ2-1; TRBD2 matches 8 bases. This CDR3 has 14 amino acids. The germline CDR1 and CDR2 sequences are DFQATT and SNEGSKA (reference sequence). V lost 5 bases to trimming and J lost 0 bases; unmatched junction nucleotides: 3. CDR3 DNA: TGCAGTGCTTCTAGCGGGCCCTCCTACAATGAGCAGTTCTTC. Protein sequence: CSASSGPSYNEQFF.

This sequence joins TRBV3-1 and TRBJ2-5; TRBD1 is a possible D gene (5 bases). Germline V gene sequence: CDR1 LGHDT, CDR2 YNNKEL (reference sequence). V was trimmed by 5 bases and J by 1 base, leaving 11 bases between them. The CDR3 runs 14 residues. DNA for the CDR3: TGTGCCAGCAGCTTTAGGACAACCCAAGAGACCCAGTACTTC. This sequence encodes CASSFRTTQETQYF.

The V gene is TRBV7-9, the J gene TRBJ2-2; D gene unclear. Germline V gives CDR1 SEHNR, CDR2 FQNEAQ (reference sequence). Trimming shortened V by 5 bases and J by 0 bases, and 4 bases separated the two germline ends. The CDR3 is 13 amino acids. CDR3 amino acids: CASSGSNTGELFF. CDR3 nucleotide sequence: TGTGCCAGCAGCGGATCGAACACCGGGGAGCTGTTTTTT. The full variable domain, rest sourced from reference TRBV7-9 and TRBJ2-2, is DTGVSQNPRHKITKRGQNVTFRCDPISEHNRLYWYRQTLGQGPEFLTYFQNEAQLEKSRLLSDRFSAERPKGSFSTLEIQRTEQGDSAMYLCASSGSNTGELFFGEGSRLTVL.

This clonotype turned up a few times. The V gene is TRBV29-1, the J gene TRBJ1-4; unclear D gene. Trimming stripped 5 bases from V and 8 bases from J, with 12 bases between. This CDR3 region has 12 residues. Germline CDR1 SQVTM, CDR2 ANQGSEA. CDR3 in DNA: TGCAGCGTTCTGGGATTAGGAGAAAAACTGTTTTTT. Protein sequence: CSVLGLGEKLFF.

This CDR3 is CASSSGDSHNEKLFF. CDR3 sequence (DNA): TGTGCCAGCAGTTCCGGGGACAGCCATAATGAAAAACTGTTTTTT. V gene TRBV6-6 combines with J gene TRBJ1-4, with 7 positions matching TRBD1. CDR3 length: 15 amino acids. Trimming took 4 bases from V and 4 from J; bases not matched to a gene: 6. The germline V gene has CDR1 MNHNY and CDR2 SVGAGI (reference sequence).

The chain carries TRBV5-1 and TRBJ2-5, with 10 bases that match TRBD1. CDR1 is SGHRS and CDR2 is YFSETQ in the germline V gene. J lost 4 bases, V lost 0 bases, and 9 bases had no gene match. The CDR3 sequence is 17 residues long. DNA for the CDR3: TGCGCCAGCAGCTTGGAGATAGGGACAGGGGCAAGAGAGACCCAGTACTTC. Translated: CASSLEIGTGARETQYF.

The CDR3 is CASRGQGGSGNTIYF. CDR3 sequence (DNA): TGTGCCAGCAGGGGACAGGGAGGATCTGGAAACACCATATATTTT. J is TRBJ1-3 and V is TRBV2; 9 bases line up with TRBD1. Germline lookup yields CDR1 SNHLY and CDR2 FYNNEI. This CDR3 comprises 15 residues. J lost 1 base, V lost 6 bases, and 4 bases had no gene match.

V and J are TRBV18 and TRBJ2-3; D is undetermined. V dropped 3 bases and J dropped 12 bases, with 16 bases sitting between them. This CDR3 is built from 13 residues. Per germline, CDR1 KGHSH and CDR2 LQKENI. The CDR3 region is CASSPASRANQYF. The DNA of the CDR3 is TGTGCCAGCTCACCGGCTAGTCGTGCCAATCAGTATTTT.

The rearrangement joins TRBV29-1 to TRBJ2-3; D is perhaps TRBD2 (6 bases). The germline V gene has CDR1 SQVTM and CDR2 ANQGSEA. CDR3 length: 14 residues. With 8 bases removed from V and 4 bases from J, the gap between germline ends came to 19 bases. The CDR3 coding sequence is TGCAGCTCTAGCGAGTTTGTGGGATCAGATACGCAGTATTTT. Translation gives CSSSEFVGSDTQYF.

This clonotype was observed a few times. The J gene is TRBJ2-7, the V gene TRBV6-1; no firm D call. Per the germline V gene, CDR1 is MNHNS and CDR2 is SASEGT. This CDR3 region has 15 residues. Deletions cut 0 bases from V and 4 bases from J, with 13 bases between. DNA for the CDR3: TGTGCCAGCAGTGAAGCGACGGACCCGTGGTACGAGCAGTACTTC. Translating it yields CASSEATDPWYEQYF.

This chain connects TRBV4-1 to TRBJ2-2; possible D gene TRBD1, 5 bases. The V end was cut by 4 bases, the J end by 2 bases, with 8 bases between. This CDR3 is built from 14 residues. Germline-derived CDR1 and CDR2 are MGHRA and YSYEKL. CDR3 DNA sequence: TGCGCCAGCAGCCTGACAGTCAACACCGGGGAGCTGTTTTTT. Residues: CASSLTVNTGELFF.

This chain uses TRBV6-2 or TRBV6-3 with TRBJ2-5; D call uncertain. Germline CDR1 and CDR2: MNHEY and SVGEGT. The CDR3 loop spans 12 amino acids. V was pared by 8 bases and J by 2 bases, with 9 bases between. CDR3 loop: CASHDFQETQYF. The DNA of the CDR3 is TGTGCCAGCCACGACTTTCAAGAGACCCAGTACTTC.

The chain recombines TRBV18 with TRBJ1-4, with D perhaps TRBD1 (5 bases). V lost 1 base and J 7 bases, leaving 10 bases between the germline ends. The CDR3 runs to 14 residues. From germline, CDR1 is KGHSH and CDR2 LQKENI. The CDR3 nucleotides are TGTGCCAGCTCACCACAGGGGCTCAGTGAAAAACTGTTTTTT. This encodes CASSPQGLSEKLFF.

This clonotype was seen only a few times. The chain is built from TRBV6-6 and TRBJ2-7, with unresolved D. Germline CDR1 and CDR2: MNHNY and SVGAGI (reference sequence). The CDR3 is made up of 14 amino acids. V shed 4 bases and J shed 2 bases, with 12 bases lying between them. CDR3 protein: CASSFSDGAYEQYF. CDR3 nucleotide sequence: TGTGCCAGCAGTTTTTCGGATGGGGCCTACGAGCAGTACTTC.

The chain links TRBV7-2 to TRBJ2-7; D might be TRBD2 (6 bases). The V gene's germline CDR1 is SGHTA and CDR2 FQGNSA. V was trimmed by 3 bases and J by 6 bases, leaving 18 bases between them. The CDR3 has 15 residues. In DNA form, the CDR3 reads TGTGCCAGCAGCTTCGGGGGTCCTACTAGTGGCGAGCAGTACTTC. Residues: CASSFGGPTSGEQYF.

This clonotype has just a few counts. V usage is TRBV7-8 and J usage is TRBJ1-3; D not resolved. The CDR3 is 16 amino acids. The germline V gene has CDR1 SGHVS and CDR2 FQNEAQ. Trimming left V 2 bases short and J 4 bases short, with 15 bases between. CDR3 DNA sequence: TGTGCCAGCAGCTTATATGAAGGGAGCTCCGGAAACACCATATATTTT. Amino acid sequence: CASSLYEGSSGNTIYF.

The chain employs TRBV20-1 and TRBJ2-5; D unresolved. The J call could be wrong; TRBJ2-7 is a better fit for the DNA end. Germline CDR1 reads DFQATT; CDR2 reads SNEGSKA (reference sequence). The CDR3 contains 12 residues. The CDR3 is CSASPLGYEQYF. The CDR3, as DNA: TGCAGTGCTAGTCCCCTCGGCTACGAGCAGTACTTC.

The chain recombines TRBV20-1 with TRBJ1-4; weak D call: TRBD1 (6 bases). Germline V CDR1 and CDR2: DFQATT, SNEGSKA (reference sequence). This CDR3 region has 13 residues. CDR3: CSALTGTGEKLFF. CDR3 nucleotides: TGCAGCGCTCTCACAGGGACGGGTGAAAAACTGTTTTTT.